This paragraph reports one T cell receptor beta chain. The antigen is not known. V shed 6 bases and J 0 bases; nucleotides not matched to a gene: 2. Germline lookup yields CDR1 MNHNY and CDR2 SVGAGI (reference sequence). The CDR3 covers 15 residues. The data belong to a study of Ad26.COV2.S vaccination and SARS-CoV-2 variants. About the research overall: In the study, Ad26.COV2.S was injected intramuscularly once, or twice 56 days apart. Study-wide results and caveats: Considerable breadth of spike-specific CD8+ and CD4+ T cell responses has reportedly been documented following vaccination.

Treatment reported: roughly 20 received Ad26.COV2.S at low or high dose, single or two shots; 5 received placebo; per-sample allocation not given. At day 63 after the first vaccine or placebo injection, samples were drawn. The table came from immunoSEQ multiplex PCR; TCRdb's copy has only in-frame clones and leaves some out. Among about 350,000 clones, 88% were seen once, and the ten largest hold around 6.1%. The chain uses TRBV6-6 and TRBJ2-1; 10 nucleotides match TRBD2. The sample here was peripheral blood, taken in a trial of Ad26.COV2.S vaccine versus placebo. The TCR comes from a person aged 18-65 years who received the Ad26.COV2.S COVID-19 vaccine or a placebo. The chain's CDR3 is CASRAGGSSYNEQFF. CDR3 DNA sequence: TGTGCCAGCAGAGCGGGGGGGAGCTCCTACAATGAGCAGTTCTTC.